Described below is a single T cell receptor (beta chain) sequence and its context. The data belong to a study of control samples from healthy donors and cancer patients. The assay was immunoSEQ multiplex PCR, and TCRdb's table has in-frame clones only and misses some. The sample lists 150,000 to 200,000 clones; around 94% were seen once. Sequencing was done on a sample of blood. The TCR comes from a young woman in good health.

CDR3 nucleotide sequence: TGTGCCAGCAGCTCCGACAGGGCAAGGCAGTACTTC. This translates into CASSSDRARQYF. V and J are TRBV5-5 and TRBJ2-7, with 7 bases aligning to TRBD1. With V trimmed by 3 bases and J by 9 bases, 6 bases remained unmatched. CDR3 length: 12 residues. Germline CDR1 and CDR2: SGHKS and YYEKEE (reference sequence).